The clone carrying this T cell receptor (beta chain) was detected once. What it recognizes is unknown. The data were taken from a study of chemoradiotherapy in HPV16-positive cancers. Study details: A couple of HPV16-positive patients' cells yielded candidate HPV-specific clones and common motifs. Overall study findings and caveats: Non-HPV-specific T cells did not expand in tumors during treatment, whereas candidate HPV-specific clones and E7-related motifs did. The functional HPV-specific definition rests on just two HPV16-positive patients.

Repertoires were sampled repeatedly during chemoradiotherapy. The CDR3 extends over 15 amino acids. The V gene end was trimmed by 3 bases and the J gene end by 0 bases; junction bases not matched to a gene: 5. Germline V gene data show CDR1 as GTSNPN and CDR2 as SVGIG (reference sequence). Sequencing used immunoSEQ multiplex PCR; TCRdb keeps in-frame clones, though not all of them. Seen here are about 24,000 clones, approximately 84% observed once, and the top ten hold 4.5%. The sample in question was blood, obtained from a patient who underwent chemoradiotherapy. This sequence was found in a human donor with HPV-associated anogenital cancer. The rearrangement links TRBV30 to TRBJ1-2, with TRBD1 matching over 9 bases. CDR3: CAWRATGGANYGYTF. CDR3 bases: TGTGCCTGGAGGGCGACAGGGGGTGCTAACTATGGCTACACCTTC.